This TCR beta chain was obtained from a study of cytomegalovirus exposure and HLA in healthy donors. Study details: Earlier results showed 117 million unique TCR beta sequences derived from roughly 190 million T cells.

Primers: 60 Vbeta forward and 13 Jbeta reverse. The method was immunoSEQ multiplex PCR; TCRdb's version includes in-frame clones alone and lacks a portion of them. The sample holds 95,000 to 150,000 clones, more than 60% seen once. The TCR originated in a woman aged 40 to 55 in good health and CMV-seropositive. Sequencing was done on a sample of PBMCs.

The CDR3 sequence is CASSSPRGYEQYF. The DNA of the CDR3 is TGTGCCAGTAGTTCTCCGCGGGGCTACGAGCAGTACTTC. The V call is TRBV19, the J call TRBJ2-7; maybe TRBD2 (6 bases). Between the trimmed V and J ends, which lost 5 bases and 3 bases, there was a span of 11 bases. The germline V gene encodes CDR1 LNHDA and CDR2 SQIVND (reference sequence). The CDR3 loop spans 13 amino acids.